The 2 T cell receptor beta chains below come from one sample, sequenced in a study of T-cell reconstitution after alpha-beta-depleted transplantation in children. TCRbeta library construction was performed incorporating unique molecular identifiers. TCRdb re-called the PCR reads through MiXCR, storing one row per CDR3 protein. Among about 74,000 distinct CDR3 sequences listed, around an eighth were seen once. The sample consisted of PBMCs, mostly from graft donor cells, taken 180 days after TCRalphabeta/CD19-depleted stem cell transplant. The receptors here all came from a male patient between 2 and 9 years old who had a stem cell transplant for acute lymphoblastic leukemia, so the T cells may come from the graft donor.

The rearrangement joins TRBV5-8 to TRBJ2-1; tentatively, D is TRBD2 (6 bases). There are 15 residues in the CDR3. The ends were cut back, 6 bases at V and 9 bases at J, with 22 bases in the middle. Per the germline V gene, CDR1 is SGHTS and CDR2 is YDEGEE. In DNA, the CDR3 is TGTGCCAGCATCCCCCGACCGGCGGGAACGGGTGAGCAGTTCTTC. Translation: CASIPRPAGTGEQFF.

This clonotype was observed at least ten times. The chain recombines TRBV5-6 with TRBJ1-2; no definite D call. From germline, CDR1 is SGHDT and CDR2 YYEEEE. The CDR3 contains 13 residues. Trimming took 2 bases from V and 4 from J, leaving 9 bases between them. CDR3 nucleotides: TGTGCCAGCAGCTTTAAGGGTTTCTATGGCTACACCTTC. Amino acids: CASSFKGFYGYTF. The full variable domain, in which reference TRBV5-6 and TRBJ1-2 provide the parts outside the CDR3, is DAGVTQSPTHLIKTRGQQVTLRCSPKSGHDTVSWYQQALGQGPQFIFQYYEEEERQRGNFPDRFSGHQFPNYSSELNVNALLLGDSALYLCASSFKGFYGYTFGSGTRLTVV.